This is a list of T cell receptor beta chains from one sample in a study of shared clonotypes between healthy human individuals. Only in-frame clones appear in the TCRdb table, and some are missing; sequencing was by immunoSEQ multiplex PCR. The table shows some 2,500,000 clones, with just under 95% occurring only once. Sequencing was performed on naive CD4+ T cells from PBMCs. Receptors were obtained from a young man in good health. Some clones in this sample may be carry-over from other donors' samples. The CDR3 runs from the conserved cysteine through the conserved F or W. D genes are given only for firm matches. The size entry is marked missing in some rows and otherwise reads once, few, many or a size class.

TGTGCCAGCAGCTTAAGACTAGCGGGAGTCAACGAGCAGTACTTC	CASSLRLAGVNEQYF	TRBD2	few	TRBV14	TRBJ2-7
TGCGCCAGCAGCTTGTTGGCCGCGGGAGAGTATGGCTACACCTTC	CASSLLAAGEYGYTF	-	-	TRBV5-1	TRBJ1-2
TGTGCCTGGAGTGTGGGGTCAACCACTGAAGCTTTCTTT	CAWSVGSTTEAFF	-	-	TRBV30	TRBJ1-1
TGTGCCAGCGGCCTTACGCCGGGGGCCAAACAGGGGGGCACATACGAGCAGTACTTC	CASGLTPGAKQGGTYEQYF	TRBD1	-	TRBV28	TRBJ2-7
TGTGCCAGCAGCCTGGGGCCGAAACTGAGGGCGGCTAGCACAGATACGCAGTATTTT	CASSLGPKLRAASTDTQYF	-	-	TRBV11-2	TRBJ2-3
TGTGCCAGCAGCCCCGGGGCCCCGAGCACAGATACGCAGTATTTT	CASSPGAPSTDTQYF	-	-	TRBV13	TRBJ2-3
TGCGCCAGCAGCATTGGACTAGCGGGAGCCCAAGAGACCCAGTACTTC	CASSIGLAGAQETQYF	TRBD2	-	TRBV5-1	TRBJ2-5
TGTGCCAGCTGTAAGGCGGGCAGCTCCTACGAGCAGTACTTC	CASCKAGSSYEQYF	-	-	TRBV28	TRBJ2-7
TGTGCCAGCAGTTTATGGGGGGGAGGAGATGGGACTGAAGCTTTCTTT	CASSLWGGGDGTEAFF	-	-	TRBV27	TRBJ1-1
TGTGCCAGCTCACCACCCCCCCGGGGCAACGAGCAGTACTTC	CASSPPPRGNEQYF	-	-	TRBV18	TRBJ2-7
TGTGCCAGCAGTTTATTAGATCCGGGGGACTACGAGCAGTACTTC	CASSLLDPGDYEQYF	-	-	TRBV28	TRBJ2-7
TGTGCCAGCAGCTTAAGCTTCCGGACAGGGTTCGGAAACACCATATATTTT	CASSLSFRTGFGNTIYF	TRBD1	once	TRBV11-2	TRBJ1-3
TGCGCCAGCAGCGGGCAGGGGAACACTGAAGCTTTCTTT	CASSGQGNTEAFF	-	-	TRBV5-1	TRBJ1-1
TGCGCCAGCAGCTTAACAGTATCTGGGAACACTGAAGCTTTCTTT	CASSLTVSGNTEAFF	-	few	TRBV5-1	TRBJ1-1
TGTGCCAGCAGCCCAACCCGCCCGGGTCTTACCGGGGAGCTGTTTTTT	CASSPTRPGLTGELFF	-	-	TRBV7-3	TRBJ2-2
TGCGCCAGCAGCCAAGAAGGGGACAGGGCGAACTATGGCTACACCTTC	CASSQEGDRANYGYTF	TRBD1	-	TRBV4-1	TRBJ1-2
TGTGCCACCGCTCCGACTAGCGCGAGCTACGAGCAGTACTTC	CATAPTSASYEQYF	TRBD2	-	TRBV2	TRBJ2-7
TGTGCCAGCAGTGAATGGATTGGCTACACCTTC	CASSEWIGYTF	-	-	TRBV6-1	TRBJ1-2
TGTGCCACATACAGCTTCACTGAAGCTTTCTTT	CATYSFTEAFF	-	-	TRBV19	TRBJ1-1
TGTGCCAGCAGCACCCGGGAACGGAATGGCTACACCTTC	CASSTRERNGYTF	-	-	TRBV9	TRBJ1-2
TGTGCCATCAGGGGGAAATCCCGGGGAACCGGGGAGCTGTTTTTT	CAIRGKSRGTGELFF	-	few	TRBV10-3	TRBJ2-2
TGTGCCAGCAGCCCAGTGCGGACAGGGGGCTCATACGAGCAGTACTTC	CASSPVRTGGSYEQYF	TRBD1	-	TRBV5-6	TRBJ2-7
TGTGCCAGCACCGGATCTACAGGCCACAATGAGCAGTTCTTC	CASTGSTGHNEQFF	-	-	TRBV9	TRBJ2-1
TGTGCCAGCAGGGCCCCGGGAGCCGCGGGCAAAGCTTTCTTT	CASRAPGAAGKAFF	-	-	TRBV6-5	TRBJ1-1
TGTGCCAGTACCGGGACCAGATACGAGCAGTACTTC	CASTGTRYEQYF	-	-	TRBV6-1	TRBJ2-7
TGTGCCAGCAGCTTAGGAAGGGGAACCTACGAGCAGTACTTC	CASSLGRGTYEQYF	-	-	TRBV11-3	TRBJ2-7
TGTGCCAGCAGCTTAGAAGGGGCCTACGAGCAGTACTTC	CASSLEGAYEQYF	-	-	TRBV7-9	TRBJ2-7
TGTGCCAGCAGCGTAAGCAAGAGCTCCTACAATGAGCAGTTCTTC	CASSVSKSSYNEQFF	-	-	TRBV9	TRBJ2-1
TGTGCCAGCAGCGGACAGGGGATCGTTAGGACCGGGGAGCTGTTTTTT	CASSGQGIVRTGELFF	TRBD1	-	TRBV9	TRBJ2-2
TGTGCCAGCAGCCCCCCTGGGGGGGGGAACATTCAGTACTTC	CASSPPGGGNIQYF	TRBD2	-	TRBV28	TRBJ2-4
TGTGCCAGCAGCCCTTTAGCGGTCTCCTACGAGCAGTACTTC	CASSPLAVSYEQYF	-	-	TRBV28	TRBJ2-7
TGTGCCAGCAGCTTAACGGCTTTGGGGTCAGATACGCAGTATTTT	CASSLTALGSDTQYF	-	-	TRBV7-3	TRBJ2-3
TGTGCCAGCTCACCACCTTTTCCAGGGGCAGATACGCAGTATTTT	CASSPPFPGADTQYF	-	-	TRBV18	TRBJ2-3